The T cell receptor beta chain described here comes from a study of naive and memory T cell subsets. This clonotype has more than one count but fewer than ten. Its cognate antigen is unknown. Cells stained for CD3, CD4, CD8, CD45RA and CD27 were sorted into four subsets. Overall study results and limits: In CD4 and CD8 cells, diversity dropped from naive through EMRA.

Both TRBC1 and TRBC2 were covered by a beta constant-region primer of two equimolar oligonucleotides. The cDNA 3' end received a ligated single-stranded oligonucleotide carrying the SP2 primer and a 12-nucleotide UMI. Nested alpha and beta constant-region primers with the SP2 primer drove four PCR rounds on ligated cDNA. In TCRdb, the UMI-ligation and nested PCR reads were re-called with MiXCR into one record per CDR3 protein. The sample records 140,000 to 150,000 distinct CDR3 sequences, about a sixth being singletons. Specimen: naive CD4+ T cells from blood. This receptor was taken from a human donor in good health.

This chain's CDR3 is CASSYFGQGPDTQYF. The CDR3 DNA reads as TGTGCCAGCAGTTATTTCGGACAGGGCCCAGATACGCAGTATTTT. V gene TRBV6-5 combines with J gene TRBJ2-3; TRBD1 matches at 8 bases. The CDR3 runs to 15 residues. Trimming at V came to 3 bases and at J to 4 bases, leaving 6 bases not matched to a gene. The V gene's germline CDR1 is MNHEY and CDR2 SVGAGI.